This TCR beta chain was sequenced in a study of blood T cell repertoires in COVID-19. Assay: immunoSEQ multiplex PCR; the TCRdb copy retains only in-frame clones and omits some. Of roughly 280,000 clones listed, about 88% are singletons. The CDR3 totals 18 residues. In germline, CDR1 is SGHNT, CDR2 YENEEA. Trimming at V came to 4 bases and at J to 5 bases, leaving 14 bases not matched to a gene. In assigning cohorts, the study relied on participant-reported clinical history. Symptom resolution, clearance, or two negative PCRs marked donors in Cohort 3 as recovered. The source of this sequence is a woman in her fifties or sixties who had recovered from COVID-19. Sequenced: PBMCs or T cells enriched from blood (not recorded which). The chain is built from TRBV11-3 and TRBJ2-3; 11 bases match TRBD2. CDR3 in amino acids: CASSSAVGSGRALDTQYF. For the CDR3, the DNA is TGTGCCAGCAGCTCGGCAGTTGGTAGCGGGAGGGCTCTAGATACGCAGTATTTT.